The TCR beta chain described here comes from a study of T cells in Graves' hyperthyroidism and ophthalmopathy. At the level of the study: Once the initial diagnosis was made, peripheral blood was obtained before any treatment.

This clonotype occurred a few times. This sample holds PBMCs from less than 13 ml fresh peripheral blood. This CDR3 region has 16 residues. The V gene's germline CDR1 is SGHVS and CDR2 FNYEAQ. Trimming took 0 bases from V and 6 from J; bases not matched to a gene: 8. Amplified TCR beta CDR3 regions came from RNA transcripts. First-round RT-PCR of the TCR CDR3 relied on the HTBI primer set. Each CDR3 protein is one row after TCRdb ran MiXCR on the multiplex PCR reads. The sample consists of approximately 370,000 distinct CDR3 sequences, 15% of them appearing once. The chain uses TRBV7-6 and TRBJ1-2; 9 bases align to TRBD1. Sequencing was done on a sample of blood. This receptor was taken from a woman in her twenties or thirties with Graves' hyperthyroidism. Written as DNA, the CDR3 is TGTGCCAGCAGCTTAGCGCCCCGGGACAGGGAAGATGGCTACACCTTC. Translation gives CASSLAPRDREDGYTF.